These T cell receptor beta chains were read from a single sample in a study of T cells in localized non-small cell lung cancer. The assay was immunoSEQ multiplex PCR, and TCRdb's table has in-frame clones only and misses some. The sample holds tens of thousands of clones, approximately 86% seen once. The sample in question was PBMCs, obtained before any cancer treatment. The receptors were sampled from a man aged 40 to 70 with stage II lung adenocarcinoma. The CDR3 runs from the conserved cysteine through the conserved F or W. The D gene is left open where the match is weak. Clone size is shown for a subset of rows, as once, few, many or a class of expanded clone.

j_call d_call clone_size v_call cdr3_aa cdr3_nt
TRBJ1-2 . . TRBV5-6 CASSRPGQPYGYTF TGTGCCAGCAGCCGTCCCGGACAGCCGTATGGCTACACCTTC
TRBJ1-3 . . TRBV25-1 CASSERQGQGLGNTIYF TGTGCCAGCAGTGAACGCCAGGGTCAAGGTTTAGGAAACACCATATATTTT
TRBJ1-6 . . TRBV7-2 CASSPPGGRGSPLHF TGTGCCAGCAGCCCCCCGGGAGGCCGAGGGTCACCCCTCCACTTT
TRBJ2-4 TRBD1 . TRBV5-1 CASSSQGAIQYF TGCGCCAGCAGCTCGCAGGGGGCCATTCAGTACTTC
TRBJ2-2 TRBD1 . TRBV5-4 CASSFRQGGTGELFF TGTGCCAGCAGCTTCCGACAGGGTGGCACCGGGGAGCTGTTTTTT
TRBJ2-1 TRBD2 . TRBV9 CASSVTFGLAGGNEQFF TGTGCCAGCAGCGTAACTTTTGGGCTAGCGGGGGGAAATGAGCAGTTCTTC
TRBJ2-5 . once TRBV6-1 CASSSRETQYF TGTGCCAGCTCTAGTCGGGAGACCCAGTACTTC
TRBJ1-6 TRBD1 . TRBV5-1 CASSVRTGGDSPLHF TGCGCCAGCAGCGTAAGGACAGGGGGCGATTCACCCCTCCACTTT
TRBJ2-2 TRBD2 . TRBV2 CASISSGGVTGELFF TGTGCCAGCATCTCTAGCGGGGGGGTGACCGGGGAGCTGTTTTTT
TRBJ2-5 TRBD2 . TRBV7-9 CASSLASGGQETQYF TGTGCCAGCAGCTTAGCCAGCGGGGGCCAAGAGACCCAGTACTTC
TRBJ1-1 . . TRBV5-1 CASSREGDGNTEAFF TGCGCCAGCAGCAGGGAGGGGGATGGGAACACTGAAGCTTTCTTT
TRBJ2-3 TRBD2 . TRBV9 CASSVGTSSTDTQYF TGTGCCAGCAGCGTAGGGACTAGCAGCACAGATACGCAGTATTTT
TRBJ1-2 . . TRBV4-1 CASSQDSLNRHGYTF TGCGCCAGCAGCCAAGATTCCCTAAATCGGCATGGCTACACCTTC
TRBJ1-1 TRBD1 . TRBV5-1 CASSLEGGGTTEAFF TGCGCCAGCAGCTTGGAAGGAGGGGGCACCACTGAAGCTTTCTTT
TRBJ1-1 . . TRBV12-5 CASGRGQPNTEAFF TGTGCTAGTGGACGTGGACAACCGAACACTGAAGCTTTCTTT
TRBJ2-3 . . TRBV28 CASSSTVTDTQYF TGTGCCAGCAGCTCGACAGTCACAGATACGCAGTATTTT
TRBJ1-2 . . TRBV2 CAGRGYDGYTF TGTGCCGGCAGGGGATACGATGGCTACACCTTC
TRBJ1-6 . . TRBV28 CASSLGRANNSPLHF TGTGCCAGCAGTTTGGGCAGGGCCAACAATTCACCCCTCCACTTT
TRBJ2-1 . . TRBV11-3 CASSSRSGLRGNEQFF TGTGCCAGCAGCTCGAGGTCAGGGTTACGGGGCAATGAGCAGTTCTTC
TRBJ1-1 . . TRBV7-3 CASSLTGAVRTEAFF TGTGCCAGCAGCTTAACAGGGGCCGTGAGGACTGAAGCTTTCTTT
TRBJ2-3 . . TRBV28 CATRAPGSSRDTQYF TGTGCCACCCGAGCCCCGGGAAGCAGTAGAGATACGCAGTATTTT
TRBJ2-5 . . TRBV7-9 CASSGRGAETQYF TGTGCCAGCAGCGGCCGGGGGGCCGAGACCCAGTACTTC
TRBJ1-1 . . TRBV2 CASSATQNTEAFF TGTGCCAGCAGTGCAACACAGAACACTGAAGCTTTCTTT
TRBJ2-6 TRBD1 . TRBV7-3 CASSEGQGWGQGVLTF TGTGCCAGCAGCGAGGGACAGGGTTGGGGTCAAGGAGTCCTGACTTTC
TRBJ2-7 . few TRBV6-1 CASSEGYEQYF TGTGCCAGCAGTGAAGGCTACGAGCAGTACTTC
TRBJ2-2 . . TRBV14 CASSQIRGSAGELFF TGTGCCAGCAGCCAAATCAGGGGTTCGGCCGGGGAGCTGTTTTTT
TRBJ1-1 . . TRBV19 CASNGQGTTEAFF TGTGCCAGTAACGGCCAGGGGACCACTGAAGCTTTCTTT
TRBJ2-5 . . TRBV19 CASSTGVRETQYF TGTGCCAGTAGTACCGGGGTCCGGGAGACCCAGTACTTC
TRBJ1-3 . once TRBV30 CAWRGGGGASGNTIYF TGTGCCTGGAGAGGGGGTGGAGGGGCCTCTGGAAACACCATATATTTT
TRBJ1-1 . . TRBV30 CAWTIPNTVGTEAFF TGTGCCTGGACAATCCCTAATACAGTCGGGACTGAAGCTTTCTTT
TRBJ1-5 . . TRBV6-5 CATSPGVNSNQPQHF TGTGCCACCTCACCTGGGGTTAATTCCAATCAGCCCCAGCATTTT
TRBJ1-5 . . TRBV30 CAWRSGGSNQPQHF TGTGCCTGGAGAAGTGGTGGTAGCAATCAGCCCCAGCATTTT
TRBJ2-3 . . TRBV9 CASSEGTSTDTQYF TGTGCCAGCAGCGAGGGGACTTCCACAGATACGCAGTATTTT
TRBJ2-3 . few TRBV7-9 CASSWGVTDTQYF TGTGCCAGCAGCTGGGGAGTCACAGATACGCAGTATTTT
TRBJ1-1 . few TRBV9 CASSASLNTEAFF TGTGCCAGCAGCGCGTCATTGAACACTGAAGCTTTCTTT
TRBJ2-5 . once TRBV11-3 CASSLKGETQYF TGTGCCAGCAGCTTAAAGGGGGAGACCCAGTACTTC
TRBJ1-5 . . TRBV28 CASSLGGGGQPQHF TGTGCCAGCAGTTTAGGAGGTGGGGGTCAGCCCCAGCATTTT
TRBJ2-3 . . TRBV7-2 CASSLEPGESDTQYF TGTGCCAGCAGCTTAGAGCCGGGGGAATCAGATACGCAGTATTTT
TRBJ2-3 TRBD2 . TRBV7-2 CASSLVPAGITDTQYF TGTGCCAGCAGCTTAGTCCCAGCGGGGATAACAGATACGCAGTATTTT
TRBJ1-1 . . TRBV30 CAWSVARQALGNTEAFF TGTGCCTGGAGTGTAGCAAGGCAGGCCTTGGGGAACACTGAAGCTTTCTTT
TRBJ2-2 TRBD2 . TRBV7-9 CASSASGGDTGELFF TGTGCCAGCAGCGCCAGCGGGGGGGACACCGGGGAGCTGTTTTTT
TRBJ2-7 . once TRBV5-5 CASSYSYEQYF TGTGCCAGCAGCTACTCCTACGAGCAGTACTTC
TRBJ1-2 TRBD1 . TRBV28 CASTTGTGGFDGYTF TGTGCCAGTACCACCGGGACAGGGGGTTTCGACGGCTACACCTTC
TRBJ1-2 . . TRBV28 CASSSQGLGYTF TGTGCCAGCAGTTCACAGGGTTTGGGCTACACCTTC
TRBJ1-1 TRBD1 . TRBV6-5 CASSRGLNTEAFF TGTGCCAGCAGCAGGGGGCTGAACACTGAAGCTTTCTTT
TRBJ2-5 . once TRBV19 CASSIPVVEGRETQYF TGTGCCAGTAGTATCCCGGTGGTGGAGGGAAGAGAGACCCAGTACTTC
TRBJ2-1 . . TRBV4-2 CASSSASNEQFF TGTGCCAGCAGCTCTGCCTCTAATGAGCAGTTCTTC
TRBJ2-7 TRBD2 . TRBV7-6 CASSLGGGAGYEQYF TGTGCCAGCAGCTTAGGCGGGGGGGCAGGGTACGAGCAGTACTTC
TRBJ2-1 . . TRBV5-1 CASSLDHRSYNEQFF TGCGCCAGCAGCTTGGACCATCGATCCTACAATGAGCAGTTCTTC
TRBJ1-1 TRBD1 . TRBV6-5 CASSYGTGENTEAFF TGTGCCAGCAGTTACGGGACAGGGGAGAACACTGAAGCTTTCTTT
TRBJ2-3 TRBD1 . TRBV2 CASLPDRSTDTQYF TGTGCCAGCCTGCCGGACAGGAGCACAGATACGCAGTATTTT